One and the same sample provided the 2 T cell receptor beta chains below, sequenced in a study of post-analysis software for immune sequencing data. Findings and limits, study-wide: Controls showed lower frequencies than patients for five TRBV segments, and TRBV5-6, TRBV5-1 and TRBV20-1 were among these.

Libraries were made from TCR beta cDNA, and they carried unique molecular identifiers. MiXCR, run by TCRdb on the PCR reads, gives a single entry per CDR3 protein. The sample holds about 820,000 distinct CDR3 sequences, about 57% seen once. No antigen has been identified for these receptors. The specimen was blood. These receptors came from a girl aged 5 to 17 with multiple sclerosis.

This clonotype was observed a single time. The chain carries TRBV11-2 and TRBJ1-1, with D possibly matching TRBD1 (6 bases). Germline V CDR1 and CDR2: SGHAT, FQNNGV. This CDR3 has 14 amino acids. The V and J ends lost 4 bases and 5 bases respectively, with 14 bases between them. The CDR3 loop reads CASSYSSGVTEAFF. Here the CDR3 DNA reads TGTGCCAGCAGCTATAGTTCAGGGGTTACTGAAGCTTTCTTT.

J is TRBJ2-5 and V is TRBV6-5; 7 positions match TRBD2. Germline CDR1 MNHEY, CDR2 SVGAGI. The CDR3 contains 15 residues. Losses at the gene ends were 2 bases for V and 3 bases for J; bases not matched to a gene: 6. This CDR3 is CASSYATSLEETQYF. CDR3 in DNA: TGTGCCAGCAGTTACGCGACTAGCTTAGAAGAGACCCAGTACTTC.